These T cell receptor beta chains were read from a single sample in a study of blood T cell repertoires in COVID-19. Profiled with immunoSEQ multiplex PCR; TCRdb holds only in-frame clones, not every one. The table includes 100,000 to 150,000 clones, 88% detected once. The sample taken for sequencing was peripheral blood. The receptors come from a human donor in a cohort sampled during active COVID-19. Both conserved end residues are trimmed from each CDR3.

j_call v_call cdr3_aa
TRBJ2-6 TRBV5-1 ASSSGTAHSGANVLT
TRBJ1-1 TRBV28 ASSKTGNTEAF
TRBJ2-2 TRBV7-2 ASSLLGQGRFGELF
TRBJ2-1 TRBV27 ASSLNPGLAGGKQF
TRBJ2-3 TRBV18 ASSPVGADTQY
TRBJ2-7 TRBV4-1 ASSETPRTEQY
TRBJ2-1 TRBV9 ASSPPSFLEQF
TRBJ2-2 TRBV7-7 ASSPSGTSISGELF
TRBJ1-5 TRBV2 ATHRSPGYQPQH
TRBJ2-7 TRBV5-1 ASSLNLVGVGYEQY
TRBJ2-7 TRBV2 ASDGAKRNSYEQY
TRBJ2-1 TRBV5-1 ASSLDRQDEQF
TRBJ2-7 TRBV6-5 ASSYGTTYEQY
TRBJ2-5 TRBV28 ASSLLSQALRRGTQY
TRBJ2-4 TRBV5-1 ASSGGTGNIQY
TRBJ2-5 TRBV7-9 ASSLGGQGDGKETQY
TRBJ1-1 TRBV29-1 SVVGRLNTEAF
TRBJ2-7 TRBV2 ASSEGRLTYEQY
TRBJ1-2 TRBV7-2 ASSSGQGYGYT
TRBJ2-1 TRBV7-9 ASRAGRSSYNEQF
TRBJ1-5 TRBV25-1 ASSPGGIGPQH
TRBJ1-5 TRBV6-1 ASSEGGVSNQPQH
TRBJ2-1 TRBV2 ASSFSGLAGNEQF
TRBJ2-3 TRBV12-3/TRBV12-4 ASSMTGTDTQY
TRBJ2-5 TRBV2 ASSGNFAEREETQY
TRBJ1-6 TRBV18 ASSLGQGDSPLH
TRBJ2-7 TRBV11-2 ASSPPTGGDEQY
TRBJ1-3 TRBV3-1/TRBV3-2 ASSHIQRHSGNTIY
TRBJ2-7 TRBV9 ASSVETGQNYEQY
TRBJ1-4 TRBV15 ATSEQGAGNEKLF
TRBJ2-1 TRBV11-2 ASSLEREVGWGTNEQF
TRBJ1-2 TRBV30 AWSAEGYGYT
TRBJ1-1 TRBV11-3 ASSLQGNTEAF
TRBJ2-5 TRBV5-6 ASSLGAGRETQY
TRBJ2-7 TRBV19 ASSIGRTVRSDEQY